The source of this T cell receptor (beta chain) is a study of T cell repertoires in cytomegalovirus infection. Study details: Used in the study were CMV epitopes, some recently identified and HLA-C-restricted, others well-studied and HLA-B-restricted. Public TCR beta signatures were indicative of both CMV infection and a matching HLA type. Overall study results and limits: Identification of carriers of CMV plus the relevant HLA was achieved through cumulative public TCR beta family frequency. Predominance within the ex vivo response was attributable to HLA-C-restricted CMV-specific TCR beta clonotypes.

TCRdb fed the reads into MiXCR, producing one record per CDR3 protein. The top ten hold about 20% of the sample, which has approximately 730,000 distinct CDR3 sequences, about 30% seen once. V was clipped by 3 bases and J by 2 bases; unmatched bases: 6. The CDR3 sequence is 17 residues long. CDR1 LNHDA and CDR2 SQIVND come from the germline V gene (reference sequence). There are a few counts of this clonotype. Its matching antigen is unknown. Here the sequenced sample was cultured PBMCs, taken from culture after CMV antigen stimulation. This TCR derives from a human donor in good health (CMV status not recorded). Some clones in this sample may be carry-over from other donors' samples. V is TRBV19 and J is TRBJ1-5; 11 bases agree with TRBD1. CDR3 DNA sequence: TGTGCCAGTAGTATGGACAGGGGGCGTATCGGCAATCAGCCCCAGCATTTT. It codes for CASSMDRGRIGNQPQHF. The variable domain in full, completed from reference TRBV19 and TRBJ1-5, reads DGGITQSPKYLFRKEGQNVTLSCEQNLNHDAMYWYRQDPGQGLRLIYYSQIVNDFQKGDIAEGYSVSREKKESFPLTVTSAQKNPTAFYLCASSMDRGRIGNQPQHFGDGTRLSIL.